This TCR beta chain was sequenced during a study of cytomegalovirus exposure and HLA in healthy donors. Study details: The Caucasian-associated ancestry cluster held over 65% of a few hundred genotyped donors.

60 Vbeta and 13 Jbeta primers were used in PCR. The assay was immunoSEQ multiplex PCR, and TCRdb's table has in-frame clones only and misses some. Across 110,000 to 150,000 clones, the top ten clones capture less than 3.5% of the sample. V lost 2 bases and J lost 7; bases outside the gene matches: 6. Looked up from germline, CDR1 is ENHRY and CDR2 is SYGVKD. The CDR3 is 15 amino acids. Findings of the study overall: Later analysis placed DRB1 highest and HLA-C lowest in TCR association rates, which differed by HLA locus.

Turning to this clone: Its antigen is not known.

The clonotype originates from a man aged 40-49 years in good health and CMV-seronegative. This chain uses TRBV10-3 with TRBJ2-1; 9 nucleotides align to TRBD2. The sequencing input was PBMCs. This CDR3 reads CAISERLAGRNEQFF. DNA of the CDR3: TGTGCCATCAGTGAGCGGCTAGCGGGGAGAAATGAGCAGTTCTTC.